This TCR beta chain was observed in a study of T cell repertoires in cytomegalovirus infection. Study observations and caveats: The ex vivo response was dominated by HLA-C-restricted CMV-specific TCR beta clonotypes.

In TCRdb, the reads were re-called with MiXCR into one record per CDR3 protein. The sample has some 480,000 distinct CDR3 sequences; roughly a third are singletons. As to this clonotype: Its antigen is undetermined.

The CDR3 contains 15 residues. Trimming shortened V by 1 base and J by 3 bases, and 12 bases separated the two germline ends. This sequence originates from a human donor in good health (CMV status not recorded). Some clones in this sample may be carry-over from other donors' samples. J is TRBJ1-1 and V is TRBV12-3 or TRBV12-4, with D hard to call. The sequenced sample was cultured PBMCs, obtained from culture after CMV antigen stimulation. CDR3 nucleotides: TGTGCCAGCAGTTTAGACCCAGTATCATACACTGAAGCTTTCTTT. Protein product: CASSLDPVSYTEAFF.